The 4 T cell receptor beta chains presented below share a single source sample, sequenced in a study of cytomegalovirus exposure and HLA in healthy donors (dated by TCRdb to the late 2010s). The library was produced with the immunoSEQ multiplex PCR assay. For the multiplex PCR, a mixture combining 60 forward primers for TCR Vbeta segments and 13 reverse primers for TCR Jbeta segments was used. TCRdb took this table from immuneACCESS and kept in-frame rearrangements with V and J called. Such tables lack part of the clones; where checked against another copy, unresolved V genes explain under half of the gap, and the rest is unexplained. The sample table records roughly 130,000 clones; approximately 80% of these occur just once. 2.5% to 3% of the sample lies in the top ten. The specimen sequenced was PBMCs. The receptor source for this set is a woman between 18 and 29 years old in good health and CMV-seropositive.

In this sample, this clone turned up a few times. V and J are TRBV4-1 and TRBJ2-3; 9 nucleotides align to TRBD2. The CDR3 extends over 14 amino acids. J was trimmed by 6 bases and V by 2 bases; bases with no gene match: 3. From germline, CDR1 is MGHRA and CDR2 YSYEKL. The CDR3 DNA is TGCGCCAGCAGCCAAACTAGCGGGTTCGATACGCAGTATTTT. Encoded protein: CASSQTSGFDTQYF.

The V and J genes are TRBV25-1 and TRBJ1-4, with D uncertain. The V end lost 4 bases, the J end lost 8 bases, and 11 bases lay between the germline ends. Per germline, CDR1 MGHDK and CDR2 SYGVNS. The CDR3 covers 13 residues. CDR3 in amino acids: CASSGWSGEKLFF. Here the CDR3 DNA reads TGTGCCAGCAGTGGTTGGAGCGGAGAAAAACTGTTTTTT.

The V gene is TRBV2, the J gene TRBJ2-1, with 9 bases lining up with TRBD2. The germline V gene has CDR1 SNHLY and CDR2 FYNNEI. The CDR3 runs 13 residues. The junction had 8 bases not matched to a gene; V was cut back by 7 bases and J by 10 bases. CDR3 protein: CASNGGGAGEQFF. The CDR3 nucleotides are TGTGCCAGCAATGGCGGGGGGGCCGGGGAGCAGTTCTTC.

This clone was detected a few times. The chain combines TRBV15 with TRBJ2-6; 16 nucleotides agree with TRBD2. CDR1 and CDR2 from the germline V gene are LNHNV and YYDKDF (reference sequence). CDR3 size: 20 residues. J was trimmed by 2 bases and V by 3 bases; bases with no gene match: 7. The CDR3 DNA reads as TGTGCCACCAGCAGGGGGGGACTAGCGGGGGGGCCGGCTGGGGCCAACGTCCTGACTTTC. It codes for CATSRGGLAGGPAGANVLTF.